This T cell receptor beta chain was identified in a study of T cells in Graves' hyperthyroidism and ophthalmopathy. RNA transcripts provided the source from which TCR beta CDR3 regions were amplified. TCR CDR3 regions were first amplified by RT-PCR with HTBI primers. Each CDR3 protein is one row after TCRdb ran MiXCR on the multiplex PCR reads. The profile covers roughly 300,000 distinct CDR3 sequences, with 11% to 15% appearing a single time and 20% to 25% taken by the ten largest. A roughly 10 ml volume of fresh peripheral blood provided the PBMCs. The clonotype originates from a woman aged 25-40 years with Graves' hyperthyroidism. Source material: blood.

The CDR3 DNA sequence: TGTGCCAGTAAGACGGGGCAGGGAGAGACCCAGTACTTC. As protein: CASKTGQGETQYF. The chain links TRBV19 to TRBJ2-5, with D perhaps TRBD1 or TRBD2 (5 bases each). Germline values: CDR1 LNHDA, CDR2 SQIVND (reference sequence). Trimming stripped 7 bases from V and 4 bases from J, with 13 bases between. The length of the CDR3 is 13 residues.